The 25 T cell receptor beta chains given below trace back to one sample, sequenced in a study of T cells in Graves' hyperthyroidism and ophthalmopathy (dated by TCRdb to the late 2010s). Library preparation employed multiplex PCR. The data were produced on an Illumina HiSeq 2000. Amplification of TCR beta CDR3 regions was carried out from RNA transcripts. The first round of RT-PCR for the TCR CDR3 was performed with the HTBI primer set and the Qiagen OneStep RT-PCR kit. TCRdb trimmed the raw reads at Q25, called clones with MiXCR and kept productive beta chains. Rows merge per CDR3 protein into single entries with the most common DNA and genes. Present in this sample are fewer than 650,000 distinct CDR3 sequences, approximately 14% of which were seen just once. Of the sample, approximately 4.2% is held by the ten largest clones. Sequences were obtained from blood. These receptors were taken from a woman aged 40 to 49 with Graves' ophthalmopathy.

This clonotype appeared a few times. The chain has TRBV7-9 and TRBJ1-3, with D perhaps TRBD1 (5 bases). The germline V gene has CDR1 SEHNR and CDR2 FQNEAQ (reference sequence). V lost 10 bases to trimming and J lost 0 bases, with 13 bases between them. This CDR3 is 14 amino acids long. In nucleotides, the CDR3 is TGTGCCACCCGTGACGGGGCCTCTGGAAACACCATATATTTT. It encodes CATRDGASGNTIYF.

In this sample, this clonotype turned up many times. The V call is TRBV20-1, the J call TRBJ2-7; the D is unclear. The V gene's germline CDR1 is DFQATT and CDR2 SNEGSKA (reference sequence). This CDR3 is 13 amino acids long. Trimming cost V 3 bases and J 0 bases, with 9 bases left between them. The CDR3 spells CSARELTSYEQYF. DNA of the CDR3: TGCAGTGCTAGGGAACTTACCTCCTACGAGCAGTACTTC.

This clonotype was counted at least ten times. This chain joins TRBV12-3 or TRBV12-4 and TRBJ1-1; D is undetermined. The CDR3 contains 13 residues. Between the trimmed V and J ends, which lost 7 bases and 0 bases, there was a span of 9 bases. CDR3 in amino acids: CASTSRLNTEAFF. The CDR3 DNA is TGTGCCAGCACGTCTCGTCTGAACACTGAAGCTTTCTTT.

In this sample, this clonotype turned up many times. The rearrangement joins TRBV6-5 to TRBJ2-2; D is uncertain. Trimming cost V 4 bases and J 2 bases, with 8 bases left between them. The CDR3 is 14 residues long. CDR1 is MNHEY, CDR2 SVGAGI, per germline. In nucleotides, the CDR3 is TGTGCCAGCAGTTTGAACTTTAACACCGGGGAGCTGTTTTTT. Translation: CASSLNFNTGELFF.

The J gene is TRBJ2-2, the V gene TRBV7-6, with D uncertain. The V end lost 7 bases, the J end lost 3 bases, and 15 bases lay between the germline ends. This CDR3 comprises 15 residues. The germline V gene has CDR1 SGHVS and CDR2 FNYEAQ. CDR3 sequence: CASNLGKGDTGELFF. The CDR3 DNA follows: TGTGCCAGCAACCTAGGAAAAGGCGACACCGGGGAGCTGTTTTTT.

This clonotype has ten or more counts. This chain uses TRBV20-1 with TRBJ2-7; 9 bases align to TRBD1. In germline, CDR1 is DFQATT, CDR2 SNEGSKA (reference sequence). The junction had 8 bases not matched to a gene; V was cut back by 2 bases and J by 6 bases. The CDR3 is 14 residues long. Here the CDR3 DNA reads TGCAGTGCTAGACTTACAGGGGGCGCGGGCGAGCAGTACTTC. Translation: CSARLTGGAGEQYF.

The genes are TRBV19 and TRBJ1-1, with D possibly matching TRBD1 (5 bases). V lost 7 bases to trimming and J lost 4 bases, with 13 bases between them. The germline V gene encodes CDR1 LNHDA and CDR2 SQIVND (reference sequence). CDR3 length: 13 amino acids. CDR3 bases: TGTGCCAGTACAAGTCGGGACGGCACTGAAGCTTTCTTT. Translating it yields CASTSRDGTEAFF.

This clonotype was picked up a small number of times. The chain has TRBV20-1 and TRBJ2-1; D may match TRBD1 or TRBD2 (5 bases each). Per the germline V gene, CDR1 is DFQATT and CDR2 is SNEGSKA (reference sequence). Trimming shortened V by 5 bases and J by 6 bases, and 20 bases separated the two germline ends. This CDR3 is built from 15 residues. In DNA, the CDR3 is TGCAGTGCTCCAGTAGGGACCGCCGGGTCCAATGAGCAGTTCTTC. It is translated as CSAPVGTAGSNEQFF.

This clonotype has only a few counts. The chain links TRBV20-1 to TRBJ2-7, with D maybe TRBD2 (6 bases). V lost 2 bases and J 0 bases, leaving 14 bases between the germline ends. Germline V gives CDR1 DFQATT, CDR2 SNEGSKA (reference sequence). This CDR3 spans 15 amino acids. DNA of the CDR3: TGCAGTGCTAGAACCGGAGCCGGGAGCTCCTACGAGCAGTACTTC. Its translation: CSARTGAGSSYEQYF.

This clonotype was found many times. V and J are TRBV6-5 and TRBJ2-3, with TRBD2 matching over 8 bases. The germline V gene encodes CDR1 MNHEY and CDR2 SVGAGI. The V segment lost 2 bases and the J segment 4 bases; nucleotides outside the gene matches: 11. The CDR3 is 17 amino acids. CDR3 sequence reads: CASSYLRGGFLADTQYF. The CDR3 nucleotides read TGTGCCAGCAGTTACCTCCGGGGGGGCTTCTTGGCAGATACGCAGTATTTT.

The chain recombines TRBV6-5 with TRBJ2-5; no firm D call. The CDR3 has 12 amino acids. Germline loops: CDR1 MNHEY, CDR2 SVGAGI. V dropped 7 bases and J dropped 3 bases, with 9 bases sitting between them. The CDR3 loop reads CASIRHEETQYF. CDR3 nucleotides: TGTGCCAGCATAAGACACGAAGAGACCCAGTACTTC.

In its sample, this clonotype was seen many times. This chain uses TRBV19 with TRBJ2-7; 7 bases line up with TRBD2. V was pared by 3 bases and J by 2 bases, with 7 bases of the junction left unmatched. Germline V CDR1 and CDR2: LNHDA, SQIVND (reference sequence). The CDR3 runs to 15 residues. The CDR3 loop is CASSMVGGGTYEQYF. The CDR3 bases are TGTGCCAGTAGTATGGTCGGCGGGGGAACCTACGAGCAGTACTTC.

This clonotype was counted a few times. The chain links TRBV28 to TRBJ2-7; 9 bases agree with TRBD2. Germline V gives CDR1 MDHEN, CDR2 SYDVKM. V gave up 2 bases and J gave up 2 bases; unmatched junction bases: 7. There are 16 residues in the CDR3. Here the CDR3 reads CASSLVPAGGPYEQYF. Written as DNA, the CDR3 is TGTGCCAGCAGTTTAGTCCCAGCGGGAGGCCCCTACGAGCAGTACTTC.

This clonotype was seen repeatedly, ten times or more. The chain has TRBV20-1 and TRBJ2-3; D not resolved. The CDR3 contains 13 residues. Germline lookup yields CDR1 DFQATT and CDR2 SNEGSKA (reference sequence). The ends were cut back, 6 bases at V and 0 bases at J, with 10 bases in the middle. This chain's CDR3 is CSAVVGSTDTQYF. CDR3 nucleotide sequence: TGCAGTGCCGTTGTCGGTAGCACAGATACGCAGTATTTT.

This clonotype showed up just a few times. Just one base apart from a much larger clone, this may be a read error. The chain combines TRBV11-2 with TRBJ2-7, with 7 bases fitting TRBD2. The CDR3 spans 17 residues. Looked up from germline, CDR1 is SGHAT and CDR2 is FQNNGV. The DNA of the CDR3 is TGTGCCTGCAGCTTGCAACATGGGCTAGCGGCCACCTACGAGCAGTACTTC. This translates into CACSLQHGLAATYEQYF.

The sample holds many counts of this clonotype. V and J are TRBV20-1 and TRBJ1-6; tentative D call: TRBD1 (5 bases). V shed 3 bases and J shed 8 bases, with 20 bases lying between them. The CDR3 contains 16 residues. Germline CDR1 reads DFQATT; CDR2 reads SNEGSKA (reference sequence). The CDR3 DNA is TGCAGTGCTAGCCAGACGTACAGGATAATAGATTCACCCCTCCACTTT. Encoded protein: CSASQTYRIIDSPLHF.

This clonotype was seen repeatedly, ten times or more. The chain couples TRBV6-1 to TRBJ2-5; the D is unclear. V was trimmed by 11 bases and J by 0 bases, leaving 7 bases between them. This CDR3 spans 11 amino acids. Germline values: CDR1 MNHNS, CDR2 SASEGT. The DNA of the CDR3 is TGTGCCGCACGGTACCAAGAGACCCAGTACTTC. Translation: CAARYQETQYF.

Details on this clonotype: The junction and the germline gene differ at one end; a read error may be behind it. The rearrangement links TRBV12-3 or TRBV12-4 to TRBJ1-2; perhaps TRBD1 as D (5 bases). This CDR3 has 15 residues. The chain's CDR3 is CANSYERGAIDGYTF. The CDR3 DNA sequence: TGTGCCAACAGTTATGAGCGAGGGGCAATCGATGGCTACACCTTC.

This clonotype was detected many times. CDR3 coding DNA: TGTGCCATCAGTGACCAGGGACAGGGGATTGATGGCTACACCTTC. Translated: CAISDQGQGIDGYTF. The chain couples TRBV10-3 to TRBJ1-2, with 10 bases identical to TRBD1. CDR1 and CDR2 from the germline V gene are ENHRY and SYGVKD. V gave up 3 bases and J gave up 6 bases; unmatched junction bases: 7. The CDR3 consists of 15 residues.

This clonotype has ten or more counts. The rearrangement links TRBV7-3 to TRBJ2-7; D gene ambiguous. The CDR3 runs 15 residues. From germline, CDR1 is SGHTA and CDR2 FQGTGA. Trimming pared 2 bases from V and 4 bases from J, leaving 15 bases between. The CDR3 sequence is CASSLGHEPPYEQYF. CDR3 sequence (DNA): TGTGCCAGCAGCTTAGGTCACGAGCCTCCTTACGAGCAGTACTTC.

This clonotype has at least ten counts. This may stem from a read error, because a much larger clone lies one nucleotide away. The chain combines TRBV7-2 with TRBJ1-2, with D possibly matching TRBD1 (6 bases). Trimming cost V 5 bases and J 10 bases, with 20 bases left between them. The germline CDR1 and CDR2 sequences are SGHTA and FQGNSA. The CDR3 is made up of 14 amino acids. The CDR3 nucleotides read TGTGCCAGCAGCCCGTACAGGGAGCCGAGGGACTACACCTTC. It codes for CASSPYREPRDYTF.

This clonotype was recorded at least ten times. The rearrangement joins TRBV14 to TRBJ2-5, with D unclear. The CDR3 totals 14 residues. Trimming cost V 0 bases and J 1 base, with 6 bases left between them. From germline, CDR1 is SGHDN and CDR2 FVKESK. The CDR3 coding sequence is TGTGCCAGCAGCCAAGATCGCGCCCAAGAGACCCAGTACTTC. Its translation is CASSQDRAQETQYF.

In DNA, the CDR3 is TGTGCCAGCGGTTATGGGGGGTTAGGCACCGGGGAGCTGTTTTTT. This codes for CASGYGGLGTGELFF. The chain joins TRBV2 to TRBJ2-2, with TRBD2 as a possible D gene (6 bases). Germline CDR1 and CDR2: SNHLY and FYNNEI. This CDR3 is 15 amino acids long. Between the trimmed V and J ends, which lost 8 bases and 4 bases, there was a span of 17 bases.

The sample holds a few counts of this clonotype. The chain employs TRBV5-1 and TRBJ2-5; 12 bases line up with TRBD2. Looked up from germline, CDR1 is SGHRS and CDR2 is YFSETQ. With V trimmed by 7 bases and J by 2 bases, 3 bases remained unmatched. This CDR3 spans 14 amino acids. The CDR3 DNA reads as TGCGCCAGCCGGACTAGCGGGGCTCAAGAGACCCAGTACTTC. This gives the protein CASRTSGAQETQYF.

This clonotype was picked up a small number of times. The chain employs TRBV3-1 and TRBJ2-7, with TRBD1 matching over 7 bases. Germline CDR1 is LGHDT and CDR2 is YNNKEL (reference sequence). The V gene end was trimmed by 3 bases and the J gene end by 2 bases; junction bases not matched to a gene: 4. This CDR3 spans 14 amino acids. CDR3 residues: CASSHRGLPYEQYF. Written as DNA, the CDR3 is TGTGCCAGCAGCCATAGGGGGCTCCCCTACGAGCAGTACTTC.